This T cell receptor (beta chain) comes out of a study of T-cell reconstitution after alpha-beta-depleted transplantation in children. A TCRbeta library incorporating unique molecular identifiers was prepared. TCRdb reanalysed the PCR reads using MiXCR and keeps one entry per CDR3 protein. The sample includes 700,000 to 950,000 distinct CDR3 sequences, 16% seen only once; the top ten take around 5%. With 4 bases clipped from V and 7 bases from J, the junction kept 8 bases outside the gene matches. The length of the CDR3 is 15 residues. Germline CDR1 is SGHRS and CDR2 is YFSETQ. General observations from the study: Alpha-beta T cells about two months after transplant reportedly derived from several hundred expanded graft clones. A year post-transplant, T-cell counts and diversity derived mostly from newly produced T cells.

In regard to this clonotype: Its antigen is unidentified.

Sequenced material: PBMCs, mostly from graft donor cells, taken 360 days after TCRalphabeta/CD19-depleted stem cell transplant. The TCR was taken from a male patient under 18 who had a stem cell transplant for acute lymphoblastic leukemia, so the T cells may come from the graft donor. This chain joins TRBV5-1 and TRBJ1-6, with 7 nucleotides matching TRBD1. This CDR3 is CASSQPGQNNSPLHF. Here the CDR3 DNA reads TGCGCCAGCAGCCAGCCGGGACAGAACAATTCACCCCTCCACTTT.